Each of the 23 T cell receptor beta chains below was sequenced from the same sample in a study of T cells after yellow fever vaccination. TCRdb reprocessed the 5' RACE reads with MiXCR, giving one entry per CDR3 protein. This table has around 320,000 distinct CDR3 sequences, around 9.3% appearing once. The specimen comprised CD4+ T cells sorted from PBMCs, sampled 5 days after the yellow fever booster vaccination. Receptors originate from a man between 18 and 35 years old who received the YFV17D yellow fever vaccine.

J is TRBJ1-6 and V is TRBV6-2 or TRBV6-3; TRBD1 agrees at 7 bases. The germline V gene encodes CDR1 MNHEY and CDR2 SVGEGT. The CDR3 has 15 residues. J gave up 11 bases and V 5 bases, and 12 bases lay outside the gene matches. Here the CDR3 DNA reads TGTGCCAGCAGTAACCCAGACAGGGAAGGTCCACCCCTCCACTTT. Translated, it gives CASSNPDREGPPLHF.

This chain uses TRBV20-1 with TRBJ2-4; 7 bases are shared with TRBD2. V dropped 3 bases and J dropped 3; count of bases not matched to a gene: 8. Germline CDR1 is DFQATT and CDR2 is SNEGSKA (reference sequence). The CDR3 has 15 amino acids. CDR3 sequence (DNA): TGCAGTGCTAGGGCCGCGGCTAGCGGCAAAAACATTCAGTACTTC. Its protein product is CSARAAASGKNIQYF.

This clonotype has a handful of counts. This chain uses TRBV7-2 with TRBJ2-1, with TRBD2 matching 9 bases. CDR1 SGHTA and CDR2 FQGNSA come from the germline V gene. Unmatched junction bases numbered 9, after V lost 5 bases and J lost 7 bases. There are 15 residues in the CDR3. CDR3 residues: CASSRAGGPFNEQFF. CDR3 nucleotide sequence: TGTGCCAGCAGCAGAGCGGGGGGACCATTTAATGAGCAGTTCTTC.

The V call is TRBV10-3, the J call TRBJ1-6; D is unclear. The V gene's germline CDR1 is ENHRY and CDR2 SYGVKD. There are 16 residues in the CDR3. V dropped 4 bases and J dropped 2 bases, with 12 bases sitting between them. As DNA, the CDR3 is TGTGCCATCAGTGCAGGCCAGGAGCCCTATAATTCACCCCTCCACTTT. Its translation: CAISAGQEPYNSPLHF.

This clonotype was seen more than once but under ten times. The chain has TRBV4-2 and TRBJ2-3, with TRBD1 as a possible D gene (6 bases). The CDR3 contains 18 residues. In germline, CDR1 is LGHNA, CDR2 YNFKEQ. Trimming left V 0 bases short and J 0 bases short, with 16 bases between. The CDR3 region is CASSQEGGLGESTDTQYF. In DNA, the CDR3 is TGTGCCAGCAGCCAAGAAGGGGGTTTGGGAGAGAGCACAGATACGCAGTATTTT.

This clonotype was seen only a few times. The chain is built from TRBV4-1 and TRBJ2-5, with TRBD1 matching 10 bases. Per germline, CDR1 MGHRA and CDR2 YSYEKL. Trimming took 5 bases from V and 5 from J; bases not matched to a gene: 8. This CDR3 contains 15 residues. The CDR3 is CASSVTGGAEETQYF. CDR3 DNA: TGCGCCAGCAGCGTGACAGGGGGCGCGGAGGAGACCCAGTACTTC.

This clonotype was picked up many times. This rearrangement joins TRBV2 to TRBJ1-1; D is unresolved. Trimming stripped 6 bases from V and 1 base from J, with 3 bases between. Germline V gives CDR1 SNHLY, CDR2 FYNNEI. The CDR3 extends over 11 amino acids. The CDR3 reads CASRENTEAFF. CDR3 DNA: TGTGCCAGCAGGGAGAACACTGAAGCTTTCTTT.

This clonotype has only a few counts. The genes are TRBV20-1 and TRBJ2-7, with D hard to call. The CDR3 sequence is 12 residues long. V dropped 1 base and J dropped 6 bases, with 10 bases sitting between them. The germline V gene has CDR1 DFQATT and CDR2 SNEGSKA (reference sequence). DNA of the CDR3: TGCAGTGCTAGAGCCCCCGGTACCGAGCAGTACTTC. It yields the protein CSARAPGTEQYF.

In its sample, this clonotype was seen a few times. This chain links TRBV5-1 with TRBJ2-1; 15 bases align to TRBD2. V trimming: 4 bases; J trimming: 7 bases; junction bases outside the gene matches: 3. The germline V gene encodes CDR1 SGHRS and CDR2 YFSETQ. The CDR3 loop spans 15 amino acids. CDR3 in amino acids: CASSVGTSGGNEQFF. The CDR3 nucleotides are TGCGCCAGCAGCGTCGGGACTAGCGGGGGGAATGAGCAGTTCTTC.

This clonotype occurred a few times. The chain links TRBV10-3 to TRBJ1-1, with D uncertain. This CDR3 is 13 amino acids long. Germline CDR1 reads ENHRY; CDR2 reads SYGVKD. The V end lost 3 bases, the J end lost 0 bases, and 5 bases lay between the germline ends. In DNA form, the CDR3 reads TGTGCCATCAGTGAACAGATGAACACTGAAGCTTTCTTT. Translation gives CAISEQMNTEAFF.

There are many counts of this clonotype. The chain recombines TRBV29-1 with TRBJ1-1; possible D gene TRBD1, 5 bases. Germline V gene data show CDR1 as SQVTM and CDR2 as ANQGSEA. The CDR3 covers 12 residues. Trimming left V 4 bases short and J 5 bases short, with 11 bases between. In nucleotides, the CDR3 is TGCAGCGTTGGTCAGGGAGATACTGAAGCTTTCTTT. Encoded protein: CSVGQGDTEAFF.

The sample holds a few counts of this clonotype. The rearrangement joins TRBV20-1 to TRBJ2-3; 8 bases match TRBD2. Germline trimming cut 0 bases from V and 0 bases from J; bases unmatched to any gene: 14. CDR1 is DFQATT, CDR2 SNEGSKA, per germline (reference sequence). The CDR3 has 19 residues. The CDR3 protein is CSARDQGSGGATSTDTQYF. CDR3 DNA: TGCAGTGCTAGAGATCAGGGCAGCGGGGGTGCTACTAGCACAGATACGCAGTATTTT.

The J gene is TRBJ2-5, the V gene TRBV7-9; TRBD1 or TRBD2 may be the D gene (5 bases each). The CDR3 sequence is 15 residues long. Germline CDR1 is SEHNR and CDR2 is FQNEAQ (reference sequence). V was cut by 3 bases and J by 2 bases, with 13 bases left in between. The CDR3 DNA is TGTGCCAGCAGCTTCGGGACCTTTCCACAAGAGACCCAGTACTTC. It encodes CASSFGTFPQETQYF. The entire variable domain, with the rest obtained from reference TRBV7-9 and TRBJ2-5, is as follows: DTGVSQNPRHKITKRGQNVTFRCDPISEHNRLYWYRQTLGQGPEFLTYFQNEAQLEKSRLLSDRFSAERPKGSFSTLEIQRTEQGDSAMYLCASSFGTFPQETQYFGPGTRLLVL.

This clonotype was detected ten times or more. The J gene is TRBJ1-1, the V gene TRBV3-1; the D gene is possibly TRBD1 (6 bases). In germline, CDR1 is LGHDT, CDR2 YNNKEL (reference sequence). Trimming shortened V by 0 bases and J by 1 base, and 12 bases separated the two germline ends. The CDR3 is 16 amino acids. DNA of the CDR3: TGTGCCAGCAGCCAAGACAGGACAGTCCGGAACACTGAAGCTTTCTTT. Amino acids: CASSQDRTVRNTEAFF.

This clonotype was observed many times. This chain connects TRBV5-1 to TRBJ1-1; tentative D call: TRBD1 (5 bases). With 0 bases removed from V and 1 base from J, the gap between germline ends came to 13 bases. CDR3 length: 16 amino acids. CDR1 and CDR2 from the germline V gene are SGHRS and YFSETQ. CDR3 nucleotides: TGCGCCAGCAGCTTGGGGGTGGTTCAGGGGAACACTGAAGCTTTCTTT. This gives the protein CASSLGVVQGNTEAFF. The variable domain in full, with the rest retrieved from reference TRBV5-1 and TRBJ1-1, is KAGVTQTPRYLIKTRGQQVTLSCSPISGHRSVSWYQQTPGQGLQFLFEYFSETQRNKGNFPGRFSGRQFSNSRSEMNVSTLELGDSALYLCASSLGVVQGNTEAFFGQGTRLTVV.

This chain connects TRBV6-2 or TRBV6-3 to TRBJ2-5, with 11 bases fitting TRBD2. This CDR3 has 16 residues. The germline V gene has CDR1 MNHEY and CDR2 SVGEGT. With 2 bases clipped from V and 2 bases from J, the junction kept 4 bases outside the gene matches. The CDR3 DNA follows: TGTGCCAGCAGTTACGCCGGGACTAGCGGACAAGAGACCCAGTACTTC. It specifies CASSYAGTSGQETQYF.

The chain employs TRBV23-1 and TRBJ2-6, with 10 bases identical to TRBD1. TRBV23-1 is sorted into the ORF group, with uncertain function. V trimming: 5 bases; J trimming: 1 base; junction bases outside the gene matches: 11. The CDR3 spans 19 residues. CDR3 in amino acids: CASSDSGSDRGSGANVLTF. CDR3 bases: TGCGCCAGCAGTGACTCTGGATCGGACAGGGGGTCTGGGGCCAACGTCCTGACTTTC.

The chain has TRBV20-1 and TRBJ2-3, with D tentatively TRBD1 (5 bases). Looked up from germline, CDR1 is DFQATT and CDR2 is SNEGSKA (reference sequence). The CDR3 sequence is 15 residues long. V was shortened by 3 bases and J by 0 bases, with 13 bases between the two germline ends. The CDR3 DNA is TGCAGTGCTAGTAGCATGAGACAGAGCACAGATACGCAGTATTTT. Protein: CSASSMRQSTDTQYF.

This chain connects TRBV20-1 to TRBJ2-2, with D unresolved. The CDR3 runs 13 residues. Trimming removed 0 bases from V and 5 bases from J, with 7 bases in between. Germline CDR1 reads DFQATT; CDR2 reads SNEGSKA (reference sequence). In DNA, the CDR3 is TGCAGTGCTAGAGAACGTCGTACCGGGGAGCTGTTTTTT. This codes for CSARERRTGELFF.

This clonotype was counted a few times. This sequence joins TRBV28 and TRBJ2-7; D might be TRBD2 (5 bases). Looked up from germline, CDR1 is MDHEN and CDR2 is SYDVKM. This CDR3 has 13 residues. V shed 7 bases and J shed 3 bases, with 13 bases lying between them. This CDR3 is CASTISGGYEQYV. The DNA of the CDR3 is TGTGCCAGCACCATCAGCGGAGGCTACGAGCAGTACGTC.

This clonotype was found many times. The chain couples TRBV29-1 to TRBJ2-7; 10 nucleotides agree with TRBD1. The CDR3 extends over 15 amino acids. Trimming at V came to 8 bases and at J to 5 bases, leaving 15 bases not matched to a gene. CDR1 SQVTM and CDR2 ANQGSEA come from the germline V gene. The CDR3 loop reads CSSWEGTGVFHEQYF. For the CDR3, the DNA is TGCAGCTCGTGGGAGGGGACAGGGGTTTTCCACGAGCAGTACTTC.

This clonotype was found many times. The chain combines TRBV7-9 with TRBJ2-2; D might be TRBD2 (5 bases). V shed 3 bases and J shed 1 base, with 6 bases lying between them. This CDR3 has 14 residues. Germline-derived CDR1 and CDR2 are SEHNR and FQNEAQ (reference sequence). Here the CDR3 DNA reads TGTGCCAGCAGCTTCGGGGTGAACACCGGGGAGCTGTTTTTT. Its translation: CASSFGVNTGELFF.

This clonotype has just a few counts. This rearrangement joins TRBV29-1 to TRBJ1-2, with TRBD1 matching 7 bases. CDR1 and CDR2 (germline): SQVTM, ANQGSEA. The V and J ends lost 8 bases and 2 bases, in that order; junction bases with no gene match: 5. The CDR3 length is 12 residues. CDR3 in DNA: TGCAGCACCGGACAGGAGAACTATGGCTACACCTTC. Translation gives CSTGQENYGYTF.